Below, 5 T cell receptor beta chains from the same sample are listed, as sequenced in a study of blood T cell repertoires in COVID-19. Sequencing was performed with immunoSEQ multiplex PCR; in TCRdb, only in-frame clones are kept and a portion is missing. The data show some 120,000 clones, more than 75% seen once. Sequencing was performed on peripheral blood. The receptors were gathered from a human donor in a cohort sampled during active COVID-19.

The chain joins TRBV7-2 to TRBJ2-5, with 11 positions matching TRBD2. CDR1 and CDR2 from the germline V gene are SGHTA and FQGNSA. This CDR3 region has 14 residues. The trim removed 6 bases at V and 4 bases at J, leaving 4 bases unmatched. CDR3 in DNA: TGTGCCAGCAGGCTAGCGGGAGGATCAGAGACCCAGTACTTC. Its protein product is CASRLAGGSETQYF.

This rearrangement joins TRBV19 to TRBJ2-7; D is possibly TRBD2 (5 bases). The germline V and J ends were trimmed by 1 base and 8 bases, with 9 bases remaining between them. The CDR3 totals 12 residues. Germline assignment: CDR1 LNHDA and CDR2 SQIVND (reference sequence). The CDR3: CASSIVRGKQYF. CDR3 DNA sequence: TGTGCCAGTAGTATAGTCCGAGGGAAGCAGTACTTC.

The gene calls are TRBV6-5 and TRBJ2-7; D possibly corresponds to TRBD1 (5 bases). This CDR3 has 15 residues. Germline V CDR1 and CDR2: MNHEY, SVGAGI. With 0 bases removed from V and 4 bases from J, the gap between germline ends came to 13 bases. The CDR3 loop reads CASSYSGAPGYEQYF. For the CDR3, the DNA is TGTGCCAGCAGTTACTCTGGGGCCCCCGGGTACGAGCAGTACTTC.

The chain couples TRBV4-3 to TRBJ2-3; 8 nucleotides agree with TRBD2. The CDR3 is 18 amino acids. The J segment lost 4 bases and the V segment lost 4 bases, leaving 16 bases of the junction unmatched. Germline CDR1 is LGHNA and CDR2 is YSLEER. The CDR3 reads CASSLLQHQGLVADTQYF. The CDR3 coding sequence is TGCGCCAGCAGCCTCCTGCAGCATCAGGGACTAGTAGCAGATACGCAGTATTTT.

The V and J genes are TRBV25-1 and TRBJ2-7; TRBD1 aligns across 7 bases. V dropped 8 bases and J dropped 5; count of bases not matched to a gene: 9. The CDR3 sequence is 13 residues long. The germline CDR1 and CDR2 sequences are MGHDK and SYGVNS. CDR3 region: CASAPTGFDEQYF. CDR3 sequence (DNA): TGTGCCAGCGCGCCGACAGGGTTCGACGAGCAGTACTTC.